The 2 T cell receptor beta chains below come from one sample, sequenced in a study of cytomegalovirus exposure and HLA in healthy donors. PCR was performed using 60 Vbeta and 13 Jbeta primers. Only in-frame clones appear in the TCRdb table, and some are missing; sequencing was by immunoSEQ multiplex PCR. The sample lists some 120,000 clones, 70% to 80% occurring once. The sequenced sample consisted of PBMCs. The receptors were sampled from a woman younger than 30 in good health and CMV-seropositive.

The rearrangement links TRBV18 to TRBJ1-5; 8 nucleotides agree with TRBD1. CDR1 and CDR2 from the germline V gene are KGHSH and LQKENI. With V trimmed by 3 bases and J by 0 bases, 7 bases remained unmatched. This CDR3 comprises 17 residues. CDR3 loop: CASSPAGTGYSNQPQHF. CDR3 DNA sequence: TGTGCCAGCTCACCGGCCGGGACAGGCTATAGCAATCAGCCCCAGCATTTT.

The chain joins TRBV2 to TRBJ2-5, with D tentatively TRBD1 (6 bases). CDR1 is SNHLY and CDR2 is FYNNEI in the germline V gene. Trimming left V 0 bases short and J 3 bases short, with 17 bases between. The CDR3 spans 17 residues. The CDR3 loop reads CASSEAPSGHLEETQYF. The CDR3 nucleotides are TGTGCCAGCAGTGAAGCCCCGTCGGGACATTTAGAAGAGACCCAGTACTTC. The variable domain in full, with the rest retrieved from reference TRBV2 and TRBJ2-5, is EPEVTQTPSHQVTQMGQEVILRCVPISNHLYFYWYRQILGQKVEFLVSFYNNEISEKSEIFDDQFSVERPDGSNFTLKIRSTKLEDSAMYFCASSEAPSGHLEETQYFGPGTRLLVL.